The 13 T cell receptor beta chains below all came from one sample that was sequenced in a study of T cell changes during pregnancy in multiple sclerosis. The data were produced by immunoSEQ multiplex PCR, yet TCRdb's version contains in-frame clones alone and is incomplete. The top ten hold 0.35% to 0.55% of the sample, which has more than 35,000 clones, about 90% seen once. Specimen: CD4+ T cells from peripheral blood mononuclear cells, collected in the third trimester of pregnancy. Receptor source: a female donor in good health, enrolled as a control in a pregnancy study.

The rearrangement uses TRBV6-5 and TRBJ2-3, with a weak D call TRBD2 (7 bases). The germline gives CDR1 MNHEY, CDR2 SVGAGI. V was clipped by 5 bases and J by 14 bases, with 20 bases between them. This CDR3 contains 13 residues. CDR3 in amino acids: CASSEPGGVRRYF. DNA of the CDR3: TGTGCCAGCAGTGAACCGGGGGGCGTTCGGAGGTATTTT.

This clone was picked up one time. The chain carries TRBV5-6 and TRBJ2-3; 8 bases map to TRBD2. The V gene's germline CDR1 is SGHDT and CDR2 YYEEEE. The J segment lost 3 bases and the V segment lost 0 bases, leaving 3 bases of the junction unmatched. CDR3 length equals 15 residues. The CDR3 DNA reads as TGTGCCAGCAGCTTGGGACTAGCGACAACAGATACGCAGTATTTT. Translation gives CASSLGLATTDTQYF.

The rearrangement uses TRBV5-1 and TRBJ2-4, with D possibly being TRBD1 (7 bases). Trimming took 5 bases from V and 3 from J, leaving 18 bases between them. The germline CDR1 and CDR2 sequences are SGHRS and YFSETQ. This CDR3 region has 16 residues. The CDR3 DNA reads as TGCGCCAGCAGTCCCGGGGGATGGGACAGCAAAAACATTCAGTACTTC. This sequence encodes CASSPGGWDSKNIQYF.

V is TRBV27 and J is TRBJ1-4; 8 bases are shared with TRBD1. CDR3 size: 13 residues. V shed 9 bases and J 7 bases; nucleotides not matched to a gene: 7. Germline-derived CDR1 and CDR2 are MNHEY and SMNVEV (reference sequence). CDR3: CASTGTGGEKLFF. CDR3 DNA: TGTGCCAGTACCGGGACAGGAGGTGAAAAACTGTTTTTT. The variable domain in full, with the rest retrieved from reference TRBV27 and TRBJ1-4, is EAQVTQNPRYLITVTGKKLTVTCSQNMNHEYMSWYRQDPGLGLRQIYYSMNVEVTDKGDVPEGYKVSRKEKRNFPLILESPSPNQTSLYFCASTGTGGEKLFFGSGTQLSVL.

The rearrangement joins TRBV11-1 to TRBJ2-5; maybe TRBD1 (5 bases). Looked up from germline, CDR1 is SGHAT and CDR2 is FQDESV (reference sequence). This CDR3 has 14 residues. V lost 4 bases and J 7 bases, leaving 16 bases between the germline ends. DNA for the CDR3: TGTGCCAGCAGCTACTTCAGGGCCACCCGGACCCAGTACTTC. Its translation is CASSYFRATRTQYF.

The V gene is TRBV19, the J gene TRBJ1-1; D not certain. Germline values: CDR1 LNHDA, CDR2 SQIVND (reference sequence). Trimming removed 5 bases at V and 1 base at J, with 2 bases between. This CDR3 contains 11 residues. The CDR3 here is CASSRNTEAFF. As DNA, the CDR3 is TGTGCCAGTAGTCGGAACACTGAAGCTTTCTTT.

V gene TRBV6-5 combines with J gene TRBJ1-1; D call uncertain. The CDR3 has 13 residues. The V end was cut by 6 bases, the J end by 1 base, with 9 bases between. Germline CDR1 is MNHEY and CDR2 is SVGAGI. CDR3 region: CASSFTANTEAFF. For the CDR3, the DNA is TGTGCCAGCAGCTTTACAGCGAACACTGAAGCTTTCTTT.

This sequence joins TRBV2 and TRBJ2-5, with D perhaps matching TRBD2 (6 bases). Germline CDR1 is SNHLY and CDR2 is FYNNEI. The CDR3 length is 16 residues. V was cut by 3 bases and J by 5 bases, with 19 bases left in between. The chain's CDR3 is CASSDDPRGLIETQYF. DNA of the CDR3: TGTGCCAGCAGTGACGACCCCCGGGGGTTAATCGAGACCCAGTACTTC.

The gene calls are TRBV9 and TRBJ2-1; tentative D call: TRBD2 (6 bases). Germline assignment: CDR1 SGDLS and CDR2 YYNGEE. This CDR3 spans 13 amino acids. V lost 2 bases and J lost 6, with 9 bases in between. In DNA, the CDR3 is TGTGCCAGCAGCGTCCCCGGGGGCAATGAGCAGTTCTTC. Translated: CASSVPGGNEQFF.

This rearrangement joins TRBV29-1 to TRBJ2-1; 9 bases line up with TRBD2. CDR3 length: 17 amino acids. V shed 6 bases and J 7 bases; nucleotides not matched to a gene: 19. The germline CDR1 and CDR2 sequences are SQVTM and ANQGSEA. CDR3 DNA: TGCAGCGTCCTGATGAATATGCGGGGGGGCGGGAAAAATGAGCAGTTCTTC. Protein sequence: CSVLMNMRGGGKNEQFF.

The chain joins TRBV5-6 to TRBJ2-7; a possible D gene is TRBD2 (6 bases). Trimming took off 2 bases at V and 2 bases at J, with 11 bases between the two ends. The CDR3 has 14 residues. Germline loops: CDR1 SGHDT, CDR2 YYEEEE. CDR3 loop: CASSFGGATYEQYF. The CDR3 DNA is TGTGCCAGCAGCTTTGGCGGGGCGACCTACGAGCAGTACTTC.

The CDR3 reads CASSSIGGASYGYTF. The CDR3 DNA is TGTGCCAGCAGTTCGATAGGGGGCGCGAGCTATGGCTACACCTTC. V is TRBV6-5 and J is TRBJ1-2; TRBD1 aligns across 7 bases. Per germline, CDR1 MNHEY and CDR2 SVGAGI. V lost 4 bases to trimming and J lost 4 bases; unmatched junction nucleotides: 9. The CDR3 is made up of 15 amino acids.

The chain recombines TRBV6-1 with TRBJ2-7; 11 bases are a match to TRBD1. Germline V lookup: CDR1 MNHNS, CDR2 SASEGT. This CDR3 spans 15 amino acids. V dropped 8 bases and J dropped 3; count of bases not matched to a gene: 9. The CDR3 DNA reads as TGTGCCAGCGGCCTGAGGGGACAGGGGGACTACGAGCAGTACTTC. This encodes CASGLRGQGDYEQYF.